Following are 3 T cell receptor beta chains from one sample sequenced in a study of T-cell reconstitution after alpha-beta-depleted transplantation in children. As it was prepared, the TCRbeta library received unique molecular identifiers. TCRdb itself ran the PCR reads through MiXCR, one entry per CDR3 protein. The sample lists 450,000 to 500,000 distinct CDR3 sequences; under 15% were seen once. The sequenced sample was PBMCs from the stem cell graft donor, obtained from the stem cell graft. The receptor source for this set is a human donor who donated a stem cell graft to a child with combined immunodeficiency.

A few counts support this clonotype. This rearrangement joins TRBV9 to TRBJ2-7; no clear D. V was pared by 4 bases and J by 0 bases, with 8 bases between. The CDR3 has 13 amino acids. Germline V CDR1 and CDR2: SGDLS, YYNGEE. DNA for the CDR3: TGTGCCAGCAGCCCCAGTCACTCCTACGAGCAGTACTTC. Protein product: CASSPSHSYEQYF. Supplemented by reference TRBV9 and TRBJ2-7, the full variable domain reads DSGVTQTPKHLITATGQRVTLRCSPRSGDLSVYWYQQSLDQGLQFLIQYYNGEERAKGNILERFSAQQFPDLHSELNLSSLELGDSALYFCASSPSHSYEQYFGPGTRLTVT.

This clonotype was counted a few times. This chain joins TRBV7-8 and TRBJ2-3; 10 positions agree with TRBD2. The CDR3 is 16 amino acids. V trimming: 3 bases; J trimming: 1 base; junction bases outside the gene matches: 4. Looked up from germline, CDR1 is SGHVS and CDR2 is FQNEAQ. CDR3 coding DNA: TGTGCCAGCAGCTTTAGCGGGGGGACGGGCACAGATACGCAGTATTTT. This encodes CASSFSGGTGTDTQYF.

The J gene is TRBJ2-3, the V gene TRBV7-9; D uncertain. The germline CDR1 and CDR2 sequences are SEHNR and FQNEAQ (reference sequence). The CDR3 has 11 residues. Trimming removed 5 bases at V and 10 bases at J, with 10 bases between. The CDR3 coding sequence is TGTGCCAGCAGCACCCAGTTGTCGCAGTATTTT. Translating it yields CASSTQLSQYF.